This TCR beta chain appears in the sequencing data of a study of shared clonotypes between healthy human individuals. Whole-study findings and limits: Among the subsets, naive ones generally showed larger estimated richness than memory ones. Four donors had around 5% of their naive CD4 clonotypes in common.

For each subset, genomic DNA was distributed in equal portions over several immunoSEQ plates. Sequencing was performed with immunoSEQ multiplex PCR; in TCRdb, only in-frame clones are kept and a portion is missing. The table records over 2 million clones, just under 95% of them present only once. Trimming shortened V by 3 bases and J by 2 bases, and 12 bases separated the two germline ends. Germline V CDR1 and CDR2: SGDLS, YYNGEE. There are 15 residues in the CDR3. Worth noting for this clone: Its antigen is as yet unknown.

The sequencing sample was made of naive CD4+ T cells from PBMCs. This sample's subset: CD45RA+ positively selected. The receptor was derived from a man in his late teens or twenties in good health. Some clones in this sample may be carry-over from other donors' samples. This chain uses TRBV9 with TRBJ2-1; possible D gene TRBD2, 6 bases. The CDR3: CASSGWGETYNEQFF. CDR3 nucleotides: TGTGCCAGCAGCGGGTGGGGGGAGACCTACAATGAGCAGTTCTTC.